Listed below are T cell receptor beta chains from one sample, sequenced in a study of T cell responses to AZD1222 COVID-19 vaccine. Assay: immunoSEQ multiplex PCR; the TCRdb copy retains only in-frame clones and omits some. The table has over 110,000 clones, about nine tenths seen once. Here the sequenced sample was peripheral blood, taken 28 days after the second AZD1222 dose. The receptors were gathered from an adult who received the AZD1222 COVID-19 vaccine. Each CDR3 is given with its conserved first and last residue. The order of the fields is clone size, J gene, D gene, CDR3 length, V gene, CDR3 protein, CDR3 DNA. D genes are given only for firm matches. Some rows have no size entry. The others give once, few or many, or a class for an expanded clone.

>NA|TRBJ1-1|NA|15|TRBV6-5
CASSKQTRWGTEAFF
TGTGCCAGCAGCAAACAGACACGTTGGGGCACTGAAGCTTTCTTT
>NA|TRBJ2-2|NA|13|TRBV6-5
CASSITGYGELFF
TGTGCCAGCAGTATAACAGGGTACGGGGAGCTGTTTTTT
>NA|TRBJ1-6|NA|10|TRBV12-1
CASSRSPLHF
TGTGCCAGCAGCCGATCACCCCTCCACTTT
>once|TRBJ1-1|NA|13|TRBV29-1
CSVEEQGPTEAFF
TGCAGCGTTGAAGAACAGGGTCCCACTGAAGCTTTCTTT
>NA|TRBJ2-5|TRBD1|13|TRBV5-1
CASSSRGFETQYF
TGCGCCAGCAGCTCCAGGGGGTTTGAGACCCAGTACTTC
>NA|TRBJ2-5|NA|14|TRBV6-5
CASSVGLPWETQYF
TGTGCCAGCAGCGTTGGACTCCCCTGGGAGACCCAGTACTTC
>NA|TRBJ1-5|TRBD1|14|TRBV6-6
CASIQGMGNQPQHF
TGTGCCAGTATACAGGGGATGGGCAATCAGCCCCAGCATTTT
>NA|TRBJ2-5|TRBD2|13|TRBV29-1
CSGRLAGVETQYF
TGCAGCGGCAGACTAGCGGGAGTGGAGACCCAGTACTTC
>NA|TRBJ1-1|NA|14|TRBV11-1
CASSELWRKTEAFF
TGTGCCAGCAGCGAGTTATGGCGGAAGACTGAAGCTTTCTTT
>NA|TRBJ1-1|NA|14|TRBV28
CASSFQGPSTEAFF
TGTGCCAGCAGTTTTCAGGGGCCGAGCACTGAAGCTTTCTTT
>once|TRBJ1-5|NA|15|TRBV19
CASSVQGLGNQPQHF
TGTGCCAGTAGTGTACAGGGTTTGGGGAATCAGCCCCAGCATTTT
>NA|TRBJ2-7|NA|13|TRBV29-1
CSVVRGPTYEQYF
TGCAGCGTTGTACGCGGGCCTACCTACGAGCAGTACTTC
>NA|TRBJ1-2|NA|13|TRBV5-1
CASSLAYNDGYTF
TGCGCCAGCAGCTTGGCCTACAACGATGGCTACACCTTC
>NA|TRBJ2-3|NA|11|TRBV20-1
CSARTRDTQYF
TGCAGTGCTAGGACTCGGGATACGCAGTATTTT
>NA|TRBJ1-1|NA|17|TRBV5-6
CASSGPTGGVEDTEAFF
TGTGCCAGCAGCGGGCCGACTGGGGGCGTGGAGGACACTGAAGCTTTCTTT
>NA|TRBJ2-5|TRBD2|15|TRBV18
CASSPQRGGLETQYF
TGTGCCAGCTCACCACAGCGGGGGGGCCTGGAGACCCAGTACTTC
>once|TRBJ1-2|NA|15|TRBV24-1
CATSDPRPEVSGYTF
TGTGCCACCAGTGATCCCCGACCAGAAGTGAGTGGCTACACCTTC
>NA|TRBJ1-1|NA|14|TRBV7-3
CASSVSGPAGEAFF
TGTGCCAGCAGCGTATCCGGACCCGCCGGGGAGGCTTTCTTT